This T cell receptor beta chain was identified in a study of beta chain features in type 1 diabetes. As concerns this clone: Its target is not known. Other DNA sequences within the sample encode an identical CDR3.

Study results and limitations: In every one of the four CD4+ subsets, TCRB CDR3s were moderately but significantly shorter in Type 1 diabetes patients.

The germline V gene has CDR1 KGHSH and CDR2 LQKENI. CDR3 size: 15 residues. The junction had 4 bases not matched to a gene; V was cut back by 6 bases and J by 3 bases. Expressed TCRB transcripts were sequenced because the isolated RNA had all been reverse transcribed beforehand. Sequenced by immunoSEQ multiplex PCR; TCRdb stores in-frame clones only, minus some. Of approximately 170,000 clones listed, 6.5% to 8.5% are singletons. The chain couples TRBV18 to TRBJ2-3, with TRBD2 matching over 12 bases. Source material: central memory CD4+ T cells from blood. The sequence came from a young man with type 1 diabetes. The CDR3 here is CASSPTSGGTDTQYF. CDR3 DNA sequence: TGTGCCAGCTCGCCGACTAGCGGGGGAACAGATACGCAGTATTTT.